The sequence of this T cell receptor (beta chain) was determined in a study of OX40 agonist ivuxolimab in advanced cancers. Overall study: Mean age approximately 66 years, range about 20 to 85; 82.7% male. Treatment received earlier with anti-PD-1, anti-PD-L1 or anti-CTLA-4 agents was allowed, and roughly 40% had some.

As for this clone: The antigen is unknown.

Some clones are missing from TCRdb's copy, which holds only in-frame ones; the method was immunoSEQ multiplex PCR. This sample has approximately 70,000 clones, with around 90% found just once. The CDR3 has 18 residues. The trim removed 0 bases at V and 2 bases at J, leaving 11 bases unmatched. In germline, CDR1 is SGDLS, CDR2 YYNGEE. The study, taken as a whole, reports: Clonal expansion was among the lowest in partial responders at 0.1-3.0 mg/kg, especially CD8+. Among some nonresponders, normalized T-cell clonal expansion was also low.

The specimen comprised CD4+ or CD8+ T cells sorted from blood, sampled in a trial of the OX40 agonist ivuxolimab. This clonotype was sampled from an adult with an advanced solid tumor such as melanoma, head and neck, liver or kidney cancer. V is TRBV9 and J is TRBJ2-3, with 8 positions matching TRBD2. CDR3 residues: CASSVGVSGVPFTDTQYF. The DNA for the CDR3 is TGTGCCAGCAGCGTAGGGGTTAGCGGGGTGCCATTCACAGATACGCAGTATTTT. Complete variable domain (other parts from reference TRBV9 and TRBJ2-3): DSGVTQTPKHLITATGQRVTLRCSPRSGDLSVYWYQQSLDQGLQFLIQYYNGEERAKGNILERFSAQQFPDLHSELNLSSLELGDSALYFCASSVGVSGVPFTDTQYFGPGTRLTVL.